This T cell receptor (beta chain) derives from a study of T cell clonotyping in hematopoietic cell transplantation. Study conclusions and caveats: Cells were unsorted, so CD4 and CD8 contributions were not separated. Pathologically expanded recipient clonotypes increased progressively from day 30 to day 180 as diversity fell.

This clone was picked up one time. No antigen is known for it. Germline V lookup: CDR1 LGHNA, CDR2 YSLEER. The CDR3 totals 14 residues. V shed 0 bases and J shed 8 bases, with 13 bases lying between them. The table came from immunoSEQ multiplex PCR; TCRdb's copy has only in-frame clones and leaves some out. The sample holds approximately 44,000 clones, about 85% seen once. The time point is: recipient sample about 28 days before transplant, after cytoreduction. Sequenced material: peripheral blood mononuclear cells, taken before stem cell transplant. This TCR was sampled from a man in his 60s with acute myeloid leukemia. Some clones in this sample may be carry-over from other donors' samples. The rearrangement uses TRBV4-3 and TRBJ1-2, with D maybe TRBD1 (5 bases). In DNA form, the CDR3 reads TGCGCCAGCAGCCAAGATTATCGGGGGAACGGCTACACCTTC. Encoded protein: CASSQDYRGNGYTF.